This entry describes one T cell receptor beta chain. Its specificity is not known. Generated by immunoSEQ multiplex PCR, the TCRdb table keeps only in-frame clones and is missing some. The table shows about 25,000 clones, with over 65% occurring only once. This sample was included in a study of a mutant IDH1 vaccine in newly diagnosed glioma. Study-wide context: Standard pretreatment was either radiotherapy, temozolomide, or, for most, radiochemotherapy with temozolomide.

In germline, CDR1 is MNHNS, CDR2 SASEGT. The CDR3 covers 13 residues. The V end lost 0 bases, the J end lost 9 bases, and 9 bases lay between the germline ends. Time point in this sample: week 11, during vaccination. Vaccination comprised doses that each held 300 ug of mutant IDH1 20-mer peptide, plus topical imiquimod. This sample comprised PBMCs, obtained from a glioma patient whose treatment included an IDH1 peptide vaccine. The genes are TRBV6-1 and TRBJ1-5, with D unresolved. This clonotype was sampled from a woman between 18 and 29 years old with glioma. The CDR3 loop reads CASSEASGGPQHF. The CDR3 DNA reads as TGTGCCAGCAGTGAAGCAAGCGGCGGGCCCCAGCATTTT.